The clone carrying this T cell receptor (beta chain) was observed a few times. Its specificity is not known. This sample is drawn from a study of response to subunit inactivated influenza vaccine. Findings and caveats of the study: Authors proposed each seasonal influenza vaccination draws in few new T cells.

TCRdb re-derived calls from the RT-PCR reads in MiXCR, one entry per CDR3 protein. The sample includes roughly 500,000 distinct CDR3 sequences, less than 30% of them seen just once. Per the germline V gene, CDR1 is SGHRS and CDR2 is YFSETQ. Trimming removed 0 bases at V and 11 bases at J, with 21 bases between. The CDR3 has 16 residues. This clonotype originated in a man aged 45-65 years who received an inactivated influenza vaccine. The source was CD4+ T cells sorted from PBMCs, collected more than 4 days after vaccination. The chain recombines TRBV5-1 with TRBJ2-4; D might be TRBD1 (6 bases). The CDR3 DNA follows: TGCGCCAGCAGCTTGGTAGCAGGGGACCCCTCGGGATTTCAGTACTTC. This gives the protein CASSLVAGDPSGFQYF. The whole variable domain, filled in from reference TRBV5-1 and TRBJ2-4, reads KAGVTQTPRYLIKTRGQQVTLSCSPISGHRSVSWYQQTPGQGLQFLFEYFSETQRNKGNFPGRFSGRQFSNSRSEMNVSTLELGDSALYLCASSLVAGDPSGFQYFGAGTRLSVL.